These 13 T cell receptor beta chains were all obtained from the same sample, sequenced in a study of T-cell memory formation after mild COVID-19. TCRdb recomputed calls from the 5' RACE reads with MiXCR, one row per CDR3 protein. The sample lists under 450,000 distinct CDR3 sequences, under 25% seen once, with around 23% in the top ten. The sample was PBMCs or a T cell subset sorted from them (not recorded which). The receptors here all came from a man younger than 35 who had mild COVID-19 (a few samples of this study predate the infection). Cell type and time point are not known.

V gene TRBV7-9 combines with J gene TRBJ2-7, with D possibly matching TRBD1 (6 bases). Germline CDR1 reads SEHNR; CDR2 reads FQNEAQ (reference sequence). CDR3 length: 15 residues. Trimming pared 5 bases from V and 2 bases from J, leaving 16 bases between. This CDR3 is CASSTSRTATYEQYF. Written as DNA, the CDR3 is TGTGCCAGCAGCACAAGCCGGACAGCTACCTACGAGCAGTACTTC.

The rearrangement uses TRBV6-6 and TRBJ2-3; 12 positions agree with TRBD2. The V gene end was trimmed by 4 bases and the J gene end by 2 bases; junction bases not matched to a gene: 10. The CDR3 has 18 residues. Per germline, CDR1 MNHNY and CDR2 SVGAGI (reference sequence). The CDR3 here is CASSWWASGGADTDTQYF. The CDR3 region has the DNA TGTGCCAGCAGTTGGTGGGCTAGCGGGGGGGCCGACACAGATACGCAGTATTTT.

On this clonotype: Given a much more abundant clone one base away, this may be a read error. This sequence joins TRBV5-1 and TRBJ2-5; TRBD1 might be the D (6 bases). The CDR3 consists of 16 residues. With 3 bases removed from V and 0 bases from J, the gap between germline ends came to 15 bases. CDR1 is SGHRS and CDR2 is YFSETQ in the germline V gene. This CDR3 is CASSSLGHGNQETQYF. CDR3 bases: TGCGCCAGCAGCTCCTTGGGACATGGGAACCAAGAGACCCAGTACTTC.

J is TRBJ2-1 and V is TRBV4-1; D is unresolved. With 1 base removed from V and 0 bases from J, the gap between germline ends came to 10 bases. In germline, CDR1 is MGHRA, CDR2 YSYEKL. This CDR3 has 16 residues. CDR3 loop: CASSQVLRSSYNEQFF. The CDR3 region has the DNA TGCGCCAGCAGCCAAGTGTTGCGGTCCTCCTACAATGAGCAGTTCTTC.

The sample holds a few counts of this clonotype. The chain employs TRBV28 and TRBJ2-3; D unclear. The CDR3 loop spans 14 amino acids. Deletions cut 2 bases from V and 2 bases from J, with 8 bases between. Per germline, CDR1 MDHEN and CDR2 SYDVKM. The CDR3, as DNA: TGTGCCAGCAGTTTAGAACAGCTCACAGATACGCAGTATTTT. It is translated as CASSLEQLTDTQYF.

This clonotype was seen only a few times. This chain uses TRBV2 with TRBJ2-2, with 10 bases matching TRBD2. V was pared by 4 bases and J by 5 bases, with 4 bases of the junction left unmatched. The CDR3 runs 15 residues. Germline V gene lookup returns CDR1 SNHLY and CDR2 FYNNEI. The CDR3 spells CASSGGTSVTGELFF. DNA for the CDR3: TGTGCCAGCAGTGGTGGGACTAGCGTAACCGGGGAGCTGTTTTTT. The whole variable domain, filled in from reference TRBV2 and TRBJ2-2, reads EPEVTQTPSHQVTQMGQEVILRCVPISNHLYFYWYRQILGQKVEFLVSFYNNEISEKSEIFDDQFSVERPDGSNFTLKIRSTKLEDSAMYFCASSGGTSVTGELFFGEGSRLTVL.

This clonotype was detected only once. The rearrangement uses TRBV6-1 and TRBJ1-1; TRBD1 aligns across 7 bases. CDR1 MNHNS and CDR2 SASEGT come from the germline V gene. The CDR3 has 15 residues. The V and J ends lost 8 bases and 9 bases, in that order; junction bases with no gene match: 18. In DNA form, the CDR3 reads TGTGCCAGCGTAGTTGCCCGGACAGGCGCCTTCCAAGCTTTCTTT. Protein sequence: CASVVARTGAFQAFF.

V gene TRBV6-2 or TRBV6-3 combines with J gene TRBJ1-2; D is uncertain. CDR1 MNHEY and CDR2 SVGEGT come from the germline V gene. The length of the CDR3 is 13 residues. V lost 5 bases to trimming and J lost 2 bases, with 9 bases between them. In DNA form, the CDR3 reads TGTGCCAGCAGTCCCAGGTGGAACTATGGCTACACCTTC. Its protein product is CASSPRWNYGYTF.

This clonotype was seen more than once but under ten times. The junction departs from germline at one end; a sequencing error may be responsible. The rearrangement links TRBV6-4 to TRBJ1-6, with D unresolved. Germline V CDR1 and CDR2: MRHNA, SNTAGT. The CDR3 sequence is 13 residues long. The CDR3, as DNA: TGTCCCAGCAGTGACTCGTCGAATTCACCCCTCCACTTT. Amino acid sequence: CPSSDSSNSPLHF.

This clonotype was seen only a few times. The chain employs TRBV11-2 and TRBJ1-1; D ambiguous. The CDR3 consists of 14 residues. V was cut by 4 bases and J by 3 bases, with 12 bases left in between. Germline V gene data show CDR1 as SGHAT and CDR2 as FQNNGV. The DNA for the CDR3 is TGTGCCAGCAGCTCCCCCGACAAGCACACTGAAGCTTTCTTT. This gives the protein CASSSPDKHTEAFF.

Ten or more counts support this clonotype. V usage is TRBV9 and J usage is TRBJ1-5, with 7 positions matching TRBD1. CDR1 is SGDLS and CDR2 is YYNGEE in the germline V gene. The CDR3 is 15 residues long. Losses at the gene ends were 3 bases for V and 0 bases for J; bases not matched to a gene: 3. CDR3: CASSEGQFSNQPQHF. The CDR3 nucleotides are TGTGCCAGCAGCGAGGGACAGTTTAGCAATCAGCCCCAGCATTTT.

V usage is TRBV20-1 and J usage is TRBJ1-5; 9 bases line up with TRBD1. V trimming: 5 bases; J trimming: 2 bases; junction bases outside the gene matches: 10. The CDR3 consists of 16 residues. From germline, CDR1 is DFQATT and CDR2 SNEGSKA (reference sequence). The CDR3 reads CSAHGAQGARNQPQHF. For the CDR3, the DNA is TGCAGTGCTCACGGAGCACAGGGGGCGCGCAATCAGCCCCAGCATTTT.

The rearrangement uses TRBV7-6 and TRBJ1-2, with TRBD1 as a possible D gene (6 bases). Between the trimmed V and J ends, which lost 6 bases and 9 bases, there was a span of 17 bases. CDR1 is SGHVS, CDR2 FNYEAQ, per germline. The CDR3 has 13 amino acids. CDR3 sequence reads: CASRAVGADRYTF. CDR3 DNA sequence: TGTGCCAGCAGGGCCGTGGGGGCAGATCGCTACACCTTC.